The clone carrying this TCR beta chain came up a few times. Its antigen is not identified. Everyone who donated was a healthy Caucasian. TCRdb used MiXCR to reprocess the 5' RACE reads, holding one entry per CDR3 protein. This table has roughly 770,000 distinct CDR3 sequences, 15% to 20% appearing once. From germline, CDR1 is LGHDT and CDR2 YNNKEL (reference sequence). The CDR3 consists of 16 residues. J gave up 4 bases and V 3 bases, and 5 bases lay outside the gene matches. These data come from a study of identical twins. Study-wide points: Sequences that were beta out-of-frame showed weaker excess twin sharing.

The sample was also reused in another study, on T cells expressing NK-cell markers.

The genes are TRBV3-1 and TRBJ2-2; 10 bases line up with TRBD1. Sequencing was performed on PBMCs. The sequence was obtained from a woman under 30 in good health. The CDR3 bases are TGTGCCAGCAGCCAGCCGGGACAGGGGTTCACCGGGGAGCTGTTTTTT. Protein product: CASSQPGQGFTGELFF. Together with reference TRBV3-1 and TRBJ2-2, the CDR3 gives the full variable domain: DTAVSQTPKYLVTQMGNDKSIKCEQNLGHDTMYWYKQDSKKFLKIMFSYNNKELIINETVPNRFSPKSPDKAHLNLHINSLELGDSAVYFCASSQPGQGFTGELFFGEGSRLTVL.